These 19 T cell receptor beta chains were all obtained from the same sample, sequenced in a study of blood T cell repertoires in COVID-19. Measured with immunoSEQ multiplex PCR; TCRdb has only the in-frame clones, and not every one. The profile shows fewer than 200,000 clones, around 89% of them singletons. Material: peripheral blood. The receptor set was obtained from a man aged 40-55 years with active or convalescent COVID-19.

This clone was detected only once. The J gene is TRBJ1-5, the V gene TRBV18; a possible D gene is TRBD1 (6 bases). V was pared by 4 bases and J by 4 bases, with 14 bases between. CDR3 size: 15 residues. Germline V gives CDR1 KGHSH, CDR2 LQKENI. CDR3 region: CASSLDGTRNQPQHF. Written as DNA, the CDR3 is TGTGCCAGCTCACTAGACGGGACACGGAATCAGCCCCAGCATTTT.

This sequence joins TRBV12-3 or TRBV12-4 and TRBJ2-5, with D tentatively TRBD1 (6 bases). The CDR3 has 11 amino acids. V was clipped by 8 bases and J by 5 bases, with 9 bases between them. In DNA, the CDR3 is TGTGCCAGCGGCAGGGGTGAGACCCAGTACTTC. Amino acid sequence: CASGRGETQYF.

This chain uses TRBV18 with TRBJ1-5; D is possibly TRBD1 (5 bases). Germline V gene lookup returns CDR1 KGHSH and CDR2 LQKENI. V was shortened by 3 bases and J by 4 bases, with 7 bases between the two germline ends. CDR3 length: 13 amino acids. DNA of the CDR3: TGTGCCAGCTCACCCCAGGGAAATCAGCCCCAGCATTTT. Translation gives CASSPQGNQPQHF.

The CDR3 protein is CASSGRLAYNEQFF. CDR3 sequence (DNA): TGTGCCAGCAGCGGGCGTCTCGCCTACAATGAGCAGTTCTTC. This sequence joins TRBV7-2 and TRBJ2-1; D is unresolved. Per the germline V gene, CDR1 is SGHTA and CDR2 is FQGNSA. The CDR3 loop spans 14 amino acids. The V gene lost 5 bases and the J gene lost 2 bases, with 10 bases spanning the gap.

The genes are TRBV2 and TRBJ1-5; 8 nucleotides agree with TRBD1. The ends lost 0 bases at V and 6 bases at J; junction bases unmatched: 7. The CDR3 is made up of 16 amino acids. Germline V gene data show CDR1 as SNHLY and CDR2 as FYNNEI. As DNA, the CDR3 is TGTGCCAGCAGTGAAGCTGGCAGGGGGCGCGGTCAGCCCCAGCATTTT. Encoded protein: CASSEAGRGRGQPQHF. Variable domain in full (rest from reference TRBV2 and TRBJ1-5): EPEVTQTPSHQVTQMGQEVILRCVPISNHLYFYWYRQILGQKVEFLVSFYNNEISEKSEIFDDQFSVERPDGSNFTLKIRSTKLEDSAMYFCASSEAGRGRGQPQHFGDGTRLSIL.

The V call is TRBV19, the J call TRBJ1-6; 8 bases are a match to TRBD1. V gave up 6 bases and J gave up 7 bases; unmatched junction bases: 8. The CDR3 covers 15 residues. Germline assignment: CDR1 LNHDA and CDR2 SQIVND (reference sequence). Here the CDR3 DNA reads TGTGCCAGTAGCGAGACAGGGGAGGGGAATTCACCCCTCCACTTT. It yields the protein CASSETGEGNSPLHF.

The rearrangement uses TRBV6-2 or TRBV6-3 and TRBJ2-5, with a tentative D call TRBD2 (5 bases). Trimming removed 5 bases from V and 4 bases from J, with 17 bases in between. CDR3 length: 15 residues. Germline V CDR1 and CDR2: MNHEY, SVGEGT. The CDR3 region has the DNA TGTGCCAGCAGTAGGGTGGGCCTAGCAGGAGAGACCCAGTACTTC. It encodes CASSRVGLAGETQYF.

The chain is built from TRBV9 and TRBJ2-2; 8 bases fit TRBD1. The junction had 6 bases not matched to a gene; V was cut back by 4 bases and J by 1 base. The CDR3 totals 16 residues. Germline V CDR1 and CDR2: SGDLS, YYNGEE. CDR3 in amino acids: CASSSRDRRNTGELFF. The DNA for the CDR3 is TGTGCCAGCAGCTCCAGGGACAGGAGGAACACCGGGGAGCTGTTTTTT.

The CDR3: CASSEPTGEQYF. For the CDR3, the DNA is TGCGCCAGCAGCGAACCCACTGGCGAGCAGTACTTC. The chain has TRBV5-1 and TRBJ2-7; D is undetermined. Trimming stripped 4 bases from V and 6 bases from J, with 11 bases between. The V gene's germline CDR1 is SGHRS and CDR2 YFSETQ. The CDR3 spans 12 residues.

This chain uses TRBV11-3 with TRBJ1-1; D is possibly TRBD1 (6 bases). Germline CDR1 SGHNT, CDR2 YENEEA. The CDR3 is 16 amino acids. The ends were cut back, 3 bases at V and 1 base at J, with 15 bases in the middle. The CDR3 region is CASSFSGVGRNTEAFF. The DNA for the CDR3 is TGTGCCAGCAGCTTTTCAGGGGTTGGGCGGAACACTGAAGCTTTCTTT.

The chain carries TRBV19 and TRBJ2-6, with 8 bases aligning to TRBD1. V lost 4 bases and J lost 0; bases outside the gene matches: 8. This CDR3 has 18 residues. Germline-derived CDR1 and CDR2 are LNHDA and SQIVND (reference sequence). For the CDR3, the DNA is TGTGCCAGTAGTAAGACCGGGACAGGCTACTCTGGGGCCAACGTCCTGACTTTC. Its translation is CASSKTGTGYSGANVLTF.

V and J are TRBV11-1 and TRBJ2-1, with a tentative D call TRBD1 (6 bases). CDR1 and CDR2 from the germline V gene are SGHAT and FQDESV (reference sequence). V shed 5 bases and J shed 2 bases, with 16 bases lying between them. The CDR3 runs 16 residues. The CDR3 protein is CASSHYDRSPYNEQFF. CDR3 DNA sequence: TGTGCCAGCAGCCATTATGACAGGTCCCCCTACAATGAGCAGTTCTTC.

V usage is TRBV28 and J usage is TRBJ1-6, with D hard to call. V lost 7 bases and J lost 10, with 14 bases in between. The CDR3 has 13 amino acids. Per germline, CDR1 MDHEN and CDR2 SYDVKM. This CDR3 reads CASTPVPASPLHF. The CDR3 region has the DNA TGTGCCAGCACCCCGGTCCCCGCATCACCCCTCCACTTT. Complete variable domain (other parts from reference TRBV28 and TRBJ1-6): DVKVTQSSRYLVKRTGEKVFLECVQDMDHENMFWYRQDPGLGLRLIYFSYDVKMKEKGDIPEGYSVSREKKERFSLILESASTNQTSMYLCASTPVPASPLHFGNGTRLTVT.

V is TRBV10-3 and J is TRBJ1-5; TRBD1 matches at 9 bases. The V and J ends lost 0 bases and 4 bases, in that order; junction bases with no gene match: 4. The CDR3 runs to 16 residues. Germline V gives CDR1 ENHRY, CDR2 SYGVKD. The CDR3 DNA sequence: TGTGCCATCAGTGAGTCGGGGGGACAGGGTAATCAGCCCCAGCATTTT. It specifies CAISESGGQGNQPQHF.

The DNA for the CDR3 is TGTGCCAGCAGCCCGGGACTAGCGGGAACGAGCACAGATACGCAGTATTTT. Translation gives CASSPGLAGTSTDTQYF. The rearrangement joins TRBV3-1 (or the pseudogene TRBV3-2) to TRBJ2-3, with TRBD2 identical over 13 bases. The V gene's germline CDR1 is LGHDT and CDR2 YNNKEL (reference sequence). V trimming: 4 bases; J trimming: 0 bases; junction bases outside the gene matches: 4. The CDR3 sequence is 17 residues long.

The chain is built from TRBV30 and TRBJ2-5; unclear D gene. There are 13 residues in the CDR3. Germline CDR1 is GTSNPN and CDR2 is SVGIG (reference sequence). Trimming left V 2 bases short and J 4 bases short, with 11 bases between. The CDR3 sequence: CAWSPSLPETQYF. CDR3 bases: TGTGCCTGGAGTCCCAGTCTCCCAGAGACCCAGTACTTC.

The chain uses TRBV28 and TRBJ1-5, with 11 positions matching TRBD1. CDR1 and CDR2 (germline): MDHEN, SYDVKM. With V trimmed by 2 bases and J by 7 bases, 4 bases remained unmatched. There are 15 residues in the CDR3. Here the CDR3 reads CASSLPGTGGQPQHF. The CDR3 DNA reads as TGTGCCAGCAGTTTACCAGGGACAGGGGGGCAGCCCCAGCATTTT.

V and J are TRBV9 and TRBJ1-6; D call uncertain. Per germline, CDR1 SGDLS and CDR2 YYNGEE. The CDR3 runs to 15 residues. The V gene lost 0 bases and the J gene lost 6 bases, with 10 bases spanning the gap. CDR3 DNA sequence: TGTGCCAGCAGCGTAGAGTGGTCAGTTAATTCACCCCTCCACTTT. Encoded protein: CASSVEWSVNSPLHF.

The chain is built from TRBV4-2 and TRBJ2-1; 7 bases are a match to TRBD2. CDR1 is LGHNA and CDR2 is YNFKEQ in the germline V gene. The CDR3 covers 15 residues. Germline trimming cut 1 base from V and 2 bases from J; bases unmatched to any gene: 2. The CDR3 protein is CASSQGGGTYNEQFF. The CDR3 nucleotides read TGTGCCAGCAGCCAAGGCGGGGGAACCTACAATGAGCAGTTCTTC.